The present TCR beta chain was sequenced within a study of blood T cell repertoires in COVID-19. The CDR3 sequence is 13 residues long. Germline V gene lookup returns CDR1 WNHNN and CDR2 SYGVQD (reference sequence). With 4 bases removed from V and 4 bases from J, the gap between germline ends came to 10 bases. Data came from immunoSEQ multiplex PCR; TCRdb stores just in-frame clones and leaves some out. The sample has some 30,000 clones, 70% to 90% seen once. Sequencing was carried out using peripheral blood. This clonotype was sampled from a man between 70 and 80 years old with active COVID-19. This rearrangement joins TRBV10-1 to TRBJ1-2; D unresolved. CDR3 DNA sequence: TGCGCCAGCAGTGCTGGAGGACGCTATGGCTACACCTTC. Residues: CASSAGGRYGYTF.